The 14 T cell receptor beta chains listed next were all sequenced from one sample in a study of blood T cell repertoires in COVID-19 (dated by TCRdb to 2020 to 2022). Library method: the immunoSEQ multiplex PCR assay. The source is immuneACCESS, and TCRdb retained only in-frame sequences with V and J called. Part of the clones is not carried over; for the studies checked, unresolved V genes explain less than half of this, and the remainder is unexplained. This sample has around 100,000 clones in its table, and 91% of those were observed once. The top ten clonotypes cover roughly 1.8% of the sample. The sample was peripheral blood. The receptors derive from a human donor with active COVID-19. The donor label of this sample is uncertain.

This chain joins TRBV6-5 and TRBJ2-7, with TRBD1 matching 8 bases. Per the germline V gene, CDR1 is MNHEY and CDR2 is SVGAGI. This CDR3 has 13 amino acids. V lost 8 bases to trimming and J lost 2 bases; unmatched junction nucleotides: 5. This chain's CDR3 is CASYRQGTYEQYF. The CDR3 region has the DNA TGTGCCAGCTATAGACAGGGGACCTACGAGCAGTACTTC.

V usage is TRBV5-1 and J usage is TRBJ2-7; no reliable D call. The ends were cut back, 4 bases at V and 2 bases at J, with 16 bases in the middle. The CDR3 contains 15 residues. Germline lookup yields CDR1 SGHRS and CDR2 YFSETQ. CDR3 bases: TGCGCCAGCAGCCCCGGAGCGCCCTTGGCCTACGAGCAGTACTTC. Translation gives CASSPGAPLAYEQYF.

V is TRBV21-1 and J is TRBJ2-5; the listed D gene, TRBD2, was not tested against the DNA. TRBV21-1 is a documented pseudogene. CDR3 size: 15 residues. The DNA for the CDR3 is TGTGCCAGCAGCAATTGGGGTATTCGGGGAGAGACCCAGTACTTC. It encodes CASSNWGIRGETQYF.

The chain combines TRBV11-3 with TRBJ2-3; possibly TRBD2 for D (5 bases). The germline CDR1 and CDR2 sequences are SGHNT and YENEEA. V was clipped by 4 bases and J by 1 base, with 12 bases between them. This CDR3 spans 15 amino acids. The CDR3 protein is CASSSGILGTDTQYF. In nucleotides, the CDR3 is TGTGCCAGCAGCTCGGGGATCTTGGGCACAGATACGCAGTATTTT.

This rearrangement joins TRBV14 to TRBJ2-2; TRBD1 matches at 8 bases. In germline, CDR1 is SGHDN, CDR2 FVKESK. This CDR3 is 15 amino acids long. Unmatched junction bases numbered 4, after V lost 4 bases and J lost 3 bases. CDR3 sequence reads: CASSPRGPDTGELFF. The CDR3 nucleotides read TGTGCCAGCAGCCCCAGGGGGCCGGACACCGGGGAGCTGTTTTTT.

The chain uses TRBV27 and TRBJ2-7; possibly TRBD1 for D (5 bases). The V end was cut by 9 bases, the J end by 1 base, with 10 bases between. The CDR3 consists of 12 residues. Germline V lookup: CDR1 MNHEY, CDR2 SMNVEV (reference sequence). Here the CDR3 DNA reads TGTGCCAGTTCTGACAGATCCTACGAGCAGTACTTC. Encoded protein: CASSDRSYEQYF.

The chain employs TRBV24-1 and TRBJ1-4, with D perhaps matching TRBD1 (5 bases). This CDR3 region has 14 residues. Germline V gene sequence: CDR1 KGHDR, CDR2 SFDVKD. The ends were cut back, 3 bases at V and 8 bases at J, with 12 bases in the middle. CDR3 sequence reads: CATSDTGRSEKLFF. The CDR3 bases are TGTGCCACCAGTGATACAGGCCGAAGCGAAAAACTGTTTTTT.

The V gene is TRBV7-8, the J gene TRBJ2-7, with D possibly matching TRBD2 (6 bases). Germline CDR1 reads SGHVS; CDR2 reads FQNEAQ. The length of the CDR3 is 15 residues. V was shortened by 1 base and J by 7 bases, with 17 bases between the two germline ends. The CDR3 loop is CASSLGSGVLGEQYF. The CDR3 region has the DNA TGTGCCAGCAGCTTAGGGTCGGGGGTCTTGGGTGAGCAGTACTTC.

The rearrangement links TRBV4-1 to TRBJ2-3; 9 bases agree with TRBD2. The CDR3 is 16 amino acids. The J segment lost 4 bases and the V segment lost 1 base, leaving 6 bases of the junction unmatched. Germline loops: CDR1 MGHRA, CDR2 YSYEKL. In DNA, the CDR3 is TGCGCCAGCAGCCAAGCGCCTAGCGGGGAGCCAGATACGCAGTATTTT. It is translated as CASSQAPSGEPDTQYF.

V usage is TRBV4-2 and J usage is TRBJ1-4; the match to TRBD1 covers 7 bases. CDR1 is LGHNA, CDR2 YNFKEQ, per germline. V shed 4 bases, J shed 3 bases, and the junction held 14 bases outside the gene matches. This CDR3 comprises 18 residues. The CDR3 sequence: CASSLTGQPSAANEKLFF. In DNA, the CDR3 is TGTGCCAGCAGCCTAACGGGACAGCCCTCCGCGGCTAATGAAAAACTGTTTTTT.

V and J are TRBV6-1 and TRBJ2-5, with D maybe TRBD1 (5 bases). Germline assignment: CDR1 MNHNS and CDR2 SASEGT. This CDR3 spans 15 amino acids. V lost 2 bases and J lost 5, with 15 bases in between. This chain's CDR3 is CASSESTGLGETQYF. The CDR3 DNA follows: TGTGCCAGCAGTGAAAGTACAGGCCTAGGGGAGACCCAGTACTTC.

The V call is TRBV3-1 (or the pseudogene TRBV3-2), the J call TRBJ2-1; D is unclear. Germline V lookup: CDR1 LGHDT, CDR2 YNNKEL (reference sequence). The CDR3 length is 14 residues. Trimming pared 0 bases from V and 7 bases from J, leaving 10 bases between. In DNA, the CDR3 is TGTGCCAGCAGCCAAGAGGTGACATCGAATGAGCAGTTCTTC. As protein: CASSQEVTSNEQFF.

This rearrangement joins TRBV6-5 to TRBJ1-1; 7 positions agree with TRBD1. V lost 5 bases, J lost 3 bases, and 6 bases stayed unmatched. The CDR3 extends over 14 amino acids. Germline V gene sequence: CDR1 MNHEY, CDR2 SVGAGI. The CDR3 spells CASSHRGRDTEAFF. DNA of the CDR3: TGTGCCAGCAGTCACAGGGGAAGGGACACTGAAGCTTTCTTT.

The chain uses TRBV5-6 and TRBJ2-5, with 7 bases lining up with TRBD1. The germline CDR1 and CDR2 sequences are SGHDT and YYEEEE. J gave up 0 bases and V 4 bases, and 3 bases lay outside the gene matches. The CDR3 consists of 14 residues. The CDR3 nucleotides are TGTGCCAGCAGCCTCGGGACAGACCAAGAGACCCAGTACTTC. It is translated as CASSLGTDQETQYF. The full variable domain, its missing parts supplied by reference TRBV5-6 and TRBJ2-5, is DAGVTQSPTHLIKTRGQQVTLRCSPKSGHDTVSWYQQALGQGPQFIFQYYEEEERQRGNFPDRFSGHQFPNYSSELNVNALLLGDSALYLCASSLGTDQETQYFGPGTRLLVL.